The 18 T cell receptor beta chains given below trace back to one sample, sequenced in a study of identical twins. MiXCR was run by TCRdb on the 5' RACE reads, yielding one entry per CDR3 protein. The sample shows approximately 230,000 distinct CDR3 sequences, 5.5% to 7.5% of them seen only once. This sample also appeared in a second study, on T cells expressing NK-cell markers.

The sequenced sample consisted of CD8+ T cells sorted from blood. The receptors were sampled from a woman under 30 in good health.

This chain joins TRBV7-9 and TRBJ1-1; D possibly corresponds to TRBD1 (6 bases). Germline values: CDR1 SEHNR, CDR2 FQNEAQ (reference sequence). Trimming pared 5 bases from V and 4 bases from J, leaving 14 bases between. The CDR3 consists of 14 residues. The CDR3 sequence is CASSPPGQATEAFF. CDR3 DNA sequence: TGTGCCAGCAGCCCGCCGGGACAAGCCACTGAAGCTTTCTTT.

This clonotype is deemed medium-sized. This sequence joins TRBV6-4 and TRBJ2-3, with TRBD2 identical over 9 bases. This CDR3 is built from 14 residues. CDR1 and CDR2 from the germline V gene are MRHNA and SNTAGT. V dropped 2 bases and J dropped 4; count of bases not matched to a gene: 1. The CDR3 DNA reads TGTGCCAGCAGTGACGGCGGGGGGGCAGATACGCAGTATTTT. Translated: CASSDGGGADTQYF.

The sample holds many counts of this clonotype. This chain links TRBV7-8 with TRBJ2-7, with D uncertain. Germline CDR1 and CDR2: SGHVS and FQNEAQ. The V end was cut by 8 bases, the J end by 0 bases, with 5 bases between. The CDR3 sequence is 11 residues long. The CDR3 loop reads CASQYSYEQYF. CDR3 sequence (DNA): TGTGCCAGCCAGTACTCCTACGAGCAGTACTTC.

This chain links TRBV5-6 with TRBJ1-5, with D perhaps TRBD1 (5 bases). The V end lost 3 bases, the J end lost 10 bases, and 11 bases lay between the germline ends. The length of the CDR3 is 12 residues. Germline-derived CDR1 and CDR2 are SGHDT and YYEEEE. The CDR3 spells CASSSFQGPQHF. Here the CDR3 DNA reads TGTGCCAGCAGCTCATTCCAGGGTCCCCAGCATTTT.

The V call is TRBV5-4, the J call TRBJ2-5; 10 bases agree with TRBD1. There are 15 residues in the CDR3. V shed 0 bases and J 3 bases; nucleotides not matched to a gene: 2. CDR1 is SGHNT and CDR2 is YYREEE in the germline V gene (reference sequence). The CDR3 DNA is TGTGCCAGCAGCTTGGTCGGGACAGGGGAAGAGACCCAGTACTTC. As protein: CASSLVGTGEETQYF.

This clonotype was seen ten or more times. V and J are TRBV14 and TRBJ2-5; D uncertain. This CDR3 has 16 amino acids. Germline CDR1 is SGHDN and CDR2 is FVKESK. Deletions cut 0 bases from V and 0 bases from J, with 11 bases between. For the CDR3, the DNA is TGTGCCAGCAGCCAAGAGGTTGCGGCCCACCAAGAGACCCAGTACTTC. Translating gives CASSQEVAAHQETQYF.

This clonotype was seen at least ten times. J is TRBJ2-1 and V is TRBV2; TRBD2 agrees at 8 bases. The germline CDR1 and CDR2 sequences are SNHLY and FYNNEI. The CDR3 spans 16 residues. Trimming cost V 7 bases and J 7 bases; bases outside gene matches: 15. In DNA, the CDR3 is TGTGCCAGCAAAGATTTAGCGGGATTGAGGGGTAATGAGCAGTTCTTC. It yields the protein CASKDLAGLRGNEQFF.

This clonotype was picked up many times. This rearrangement joins TRBV11-2 to TRBJ2-1; 8 bases agree with TRBD1. CDR1 and CDR2 (germline): SGHAT, FQNNGV. The CDR3 extends over 18 amino acids. The V segment lost 7 bases and the J segment 3 bases; nucleotides outside the gene matches: 17. The CDR3 reads CASTVGDRITARYNEQFF. The CDR3 bases are TGTGCCAGCACCGTAGGGGACAGGATCACCGCCCGCTACAATGAGCAGTTCTTC.

This clonotype was counted a few times. The rearrangement joins TRBV5-6 to TRBJ2-3, with TRBD1 matching over 10 bases. The ends lost 2 bases at V and 10 bases at J; junction bases unmatched: 13. Germline lookup yields CDR1 SGHDT and CDR2 YYEEEE. The CDR3 has 16 amino acids. This CDR3 reads CASSFGTGEAQISQYF. The CDR3 DNA sequence: TGTGCCAGCAGCTTCGGGACAGGGGAAGCGCAGATCTCGCAGTATTTT. Complete variable domain (other parts from reference TRBV5-6 and TRBJ2-3): DAGVTQSPTHLIKTRGQQVTLRCSPKSGHDTVSWYQQALGQGPQFIFQYYEEEERQRGNFPDRFSGHQFPNYSSELNVNALLLGDSALYLCASSFGTGEAQISQYFGPGTRLTVL.

This clonotype was detected many times. The rearrangement uses TRBV12-3 or TRBV12-4 and TRBJ2-1; no definite D call. This CDR3 region has 12 residues. The V end was cut by 3 bases, the J end by 7 bases, with 7 bases between. The DNA of the CDR3 is TGTGCCAGCAGTTTCGATGGAAATGAGCAGTTCTTC. Residues: CASSFDGNEQFF.

As regards this clonotype: An end of the junction does not agree with germline; a read error may underlie this. The V call is TRBV19, the J call TRBJ1-2; D is unresolved. CDR3 length: 11 residues. The V gene's germline CDR1 is LNHDA and CDR2 SQIVND (reference sequence). The CDR3 is CASSIVDKPSF. For the CDR3, the DNA is TGTGCCAGTAGTATAGTTGACAAGCCCTCCTTC. Full variable domain (rest looked up from reference TRBV19 and TRBJ1-2): DGGITQSPKYLFRKEGQNVTLSCEQNLNHDAMYWYRQDPGQGLRLIYYSQIVNDFQKGDIAEGYSVSREKKESFPLTVTSAQKNPTAFYLCASSIVDKPSFGSGTRLTVV.

This clonotype appeared many times. The chain carries TRBV12-3 or TRBV12-4 and TRBJ1-3; a weak D match, TRBD1 (6 bases). The ends were cut back, 5 bases at V and 7 bases at J, with 18 bases in the middle. This CDR3 is built from 15 residues. The DNA for the CDR3 is TGTGCCAGCAGTCCGTGGGACACACGAGGGAACACCATATATTTT. This encodes CASSPWDTRGNTIYF.

This rearrangement joins TRBV20-1 to TRBJ2-7, with D unresolved. Germline lookup yields CDR1 DFQATT and CDR2 SNEGSKA (reference sequence). The CDR3 contains 11 residues. Trimming stripped 6 bases from V and 3 bases from J, with 9 bases between. CDR3 in amino acids: CSAVTNYEQYF. DNA of the CDR3: TGCAGTGCGGTCACAAACTACGAGCAGTACTTC.

This clonotype was seen more than once but under ten times. The chain is built from TRBV2 and TRBJ2-7, with 7 bases identical to TRBD1. The V and J ends lost 8 bases and 1 base, in that order; junction bases with no gene match: 8. The germline CDR1 and CDR2 sequences are SNHLY and FYNNEI. This CDR3 is built from 14 residues. Written as DNA, the CDR3 is TGTGCCAGCCGTGGAACAGGGGCATCCTACGAGCAGTACTTC. Translation gives CASRGTGASYEQYF.

This clonotype has a count of ten or more. This chain joins TRBV12-3 or TRBV12-4 and TRBJ1-2; perhaps TRBD1 as D (6 bases). The CDR3 runs to 13 residues. The germline V and J ends were trimmed by 6 bases and 2 bases, with 10 bases remaining between them. As DNA, the CDR3 is TGTGCCAGCAGACTCGACAGGAACTATGGCTACACCTTC. Amino acid sequence: CASRLDRNYGYTF.

This clonotype appeared many times. V is TRBV20-1 and J is TRBJ1-3; the D is unclear. Trimming shortened V by 3 bases and J by 6 bases, and 6 bases separated the two germline ends. The CDR3 runs 11 residues. Germline V gives CDR1 DFQATT, CDR2 SNEGSKA (reference sequence). The CDR3 DNA reads as TGCAGTGCTAGTTCGACAAACACCATATATTTT. Protein: CSASSTNTIYF.

The sample holds a few counts of this clonotype. V gene TRBV11-1 combines with J gene TRBJ2-1; 12 nucleotides agree with TRBD2. CDR1 is SGHAT and CDR2 is FQDESV in the germline V gene (reference sequence). J lost 5 bases, V lost 1 base, and 9 bases had no gene match. This CDR3 region has 18 residues. CDR3 nucleotides: TGTGCCAGCAGCTTAGGACTAGCGGGAGAACTCCATCACAATGAGCAGTTCTTC. Amino acids: CASSLGLAGELHHNEQFF.

V and J are TRBV20-1 and TRBJ2-1, with D maybe TRBD2 (5 bases). Trimming pared 1 base from V and 3 bases from J, leaving 13 bases between. CDR1 DFQATT and CDR2 SNEGSKA come from the germline V gene (reference sequence). CDR3 length: 15 residues. DNA for the CDR3: TGCAGTGCTAGAGCCCCCGACGGGGACTACAATGAGCAGTTCTTC. This codes for CSARAPDGDYNEQFF.